Shown below are 29 T cell receptor beta chains from a single sample sequenced in a study of T cell responses to AZD1222 COVID-19 vaccine. This table comes from immunoSEQ multiplex PCR, and its TCRdb copy is limited to in-frame clones, with some not included. The table has over 120,000 clones, just over 90% seen once. The material sequenced was peripheral blood, taken on day 0 of AZD1222 vaccination. All receptors come from an adult in good health.

The rearrangement uses TRBV27 and TRBJ2-3, with 8 bases that match TRBD2. The CDR3 consists of 14 residues. CDR1 MNHEY and CDR2 SMNVEV come from the germline V gene (reference sequence). Trimming cost V 2 bases and J 4 bases; bases outside gene matches: 2. In nucleotides, the CDR3 is TGTGCCAGCAGTTTAACGGGGGGGCCAGATACGCAGTATTTT. Translation: CASSLTGGPDTQYF.

The chain joins TRBV2 to TRBJ2-7, with D unclear. Trimming took 5 bases from V and 6 from J, leaving 11 bases between them. The germline V gene encodes CDR1 SNHLY and CDR2 FYNNEI. The CDR3 extends over 12 amino acids. For the CDR3, the DNA is TGTGCCAGCAGTCTAGTTGTAACCGAGCAGTACTTC. Its protein is CASSLVVTEQYF.

V and J are TRBV6-5 and TRBJ2-4; D gene ambiguous. Trimming pared 7 bases from V and 5 bases from J, leaving 9 bases between. From germline, CDR1 is MNHEY and CDR2 SVGAGI. The CDR3 extends over 12 amino acids. The CDR3 here is CASTPGQNIQYF. For the CDR3, the DNA is TGTGCCAGCACCCCGGGCCAAAACATTCAGTACTTC.

In this sample, this clone turned up once. V usage is TRBV5-6 and J usage is TRBJ1-2; D might be TRBD1 (5 bases). The V end was cut by 2 bases, the J end by 4 bases, with 18 bases between. Looked up from germline, CDR1 is SGHDT and CDR2 is YYEEEE. This CDR3 has 16 amino acids. CDR3 sequence (DNA): TGTGCCAGCAGCTTCTCCGGAACGTGGGGGATCTATGGCTACACCTTC. It specifies CASSFSGTWGIYGYTF.

This chain joins TRBV4-3 and TRBJ1-3; no reliable D call. CDR1 is LGHNA, CDR2 YSLEER, per germline. The CDR3 totals 15 residues. The V and J ends lost 3 bases and 0 bases respectively, with 9 bases between them. CDR3 region: CASSHSPDSGNTIYF. For the CDR3, the DNA is TGCGCCAGCAGCCATAGCCCGGACTCTGGAAACACCATATATTTT.

The V call is TRBV23-1, the J call TRBJ1-3; unclear D gene. TRBV23-1 counts as an open reading frame of uncertain function. The CDR3 covers 17 residues. V lost 1 base to trimming and J lost 0 bases, with 13 bases between them. This CDR3 is CASSQCSRFFSGNTIYF. In DNA, the CDR3 is TGCGCCAGCAGTCAATGCAGCAGGTTCTTCTCTGGAAACACCATATATTTT.

V and J are TRBV9 and TRBJ1-2; D remains unclear. This CDR3 comprises 13 residues. V shed 3 bases and J shed 5 bases, with 11 bases lying between them. Germline values: CDR1 SGDLS, CDR2 YYNGEE. The CDR3 region has the DNA TGTGCCAGCAGCGCGGACCCCCCTTATGGCTACACCTTC. Its protein product is CASSADPPYGYTF.

V usage is TRBV27 and J usage is TRBJ2-7; D is uncertain. Germline assignment: CDR1 MNHEY and CDR2 SMNVEV (reference sequence). V was clipped by 1 base and J by 1 base, with 8 bases between them. The CDR3 contains 14 residues. CDR3 DNA: TGTGCCAGCAGTTTATATGTGGATTCCTACGAGCAGTACTTC. Protein: CASSLYVDSYEQYF.

The rearrangement joins TRBV6-5 to TRBJ1-5, with D possibly being TRBD1 (5 bases). The CDR3 runs to 15 residues. V gave up 6 bases and J gave up 1 base, with 13 bases separating them. Germline assignment: CDR1 MNHEY and CDR2 SVGAGI. The CDR3 protein is CASRRDGPSNQPQHF. The CDR3 DNA reads as TGTGCCAGCAGGCGGGACGGTCCGAGCAATCAGCCCCAGCATTTT.

The chain is built from TRBV6-4 and TRBJ2-7; 13 bases match TRBD2. The V gene end was trimmed by 2 bases and the J gene end by 4 bases; junction bases not matched to a gene: 11. This CDR3 spans 18 amino acids. The germline CDR1 and CDR2 sequences are MRHNA and SNTAGT. The DNA of the CDR3 is TGTGCCAGCAGTGACCCCCTTAGACTAGCGGGGGGACGGTACGAGCAGTACTTC. Translation: CASSDPLRLAGGRYEQYF.

V and J are TRBV27 and TRBJ1-2; the D gene is possibly TRBD1 (5 bases). V dropped 2 bases and J dropped 4 bases, with 11 bases sitting between them. The CDR3 length is 14 residues. Germline V gene lookup returns CDR1 MNHEY and CDR2 SMNVEV (reference sequence). The CDR3 loop is CASSLKGEAYGYTF. The CDR3 coding sequence is TGTGCCAGCAGTTTAAAAGGGGAGGCCTATGGCTACACCTTC.

V gene TRBV19 combines with J gene TRBJ1-6; 7 bases match TRBD1. Germline CDR1 reads LNHDA; CDR2 reads SQIVND (reference sequence). This CDR3 region has 16 residues. V was clipped by 1 base and J by 10 bases; unmatched bases: 10. The CDR3 DNA reads TGTGCCAGTAGTATAGCGACCAGGGGGTCAGGGTCACCCCTCCACTTT. It is translated as CASSIATRGSGSPLHF.

This sequence joins TRBV27 and TRBJ2-2, with TRBD1 as a possible D gene (6 bases). Trimming shortened V by 6 bases and J by 2 bases, and 7 bases separated the two germline ends. CDR3 length: 13 amino acids. CDR1 and CDR2 from the germline V gene are MNHEY and SMNVEV (reference sequence). CDR3 loop: CASRGHNTGELFF. CDR3 nucleotide sequence: TGTGCCAGCAGGGGACACAACACCGGGGAGCTGTTTTTT.

V is TRBV28 and J is TRBJ1-3; D gene unclear. The CDR3 extends over 14 amino acids. Per the germline V gene, CDR1 is MDHEN and CDR2 is SYDVKM. Trimming stripped 3 bases from V and 8 bases from J, with 14 bases between. CDR3 residues: CASSFRMVGDTIYF. The DNA of the CDR3 is TGTGCCAGCAGTTTCCGCATGGTCGGGGACACCATATATTTT.

The gene calls are TRBV5-8 and TRBJ1-6; perhaps TRBD1 as D (6 bases). Trimming cost V 3 bases and J 0 bases, with 13 bases left between them. Per germline, CDR1 SGHTS and CDR2 YDEGEE. CDR3 size: 17 residues. Here the CDR3 DNA reads TGTGCCAGCAGCTACCTAGGGGGAACCTCCTATAATTCACCCCTCCACTTT. Translation gives CASSYLGGTSYNSPLHF.

This sequence joins TRBV27 and TRBJ2-7; D is possibly TRBD2 (5 bases). The V gene's germline CDR1 is MNHEY and CDR2 SMNVEV (reference sequence). The CDR3 loop spans 16 amino acids. With 0 bases removed from V and 2 bases from J, the gap between germline ends came to 14 bases. The chain's CDR3 is CASSLSVPGGAYEQYF. The DNA of the CDR3 is TGTGCCAGCAGTTTATCTGTCCCAGGAGGTGCCTACGAGCAGTACTTC.

The rearrangement joins TRBV19 to TRBJ1-5; 10 bases are a match to TRBD1. Germline V CDR1 and CDR2: LNHDA, SQIVND (reference sequence). This CDR3 is built from 14 residues. V shed 7 bases, J shed 7 bases, and the junction held 7 bases outside the gene matches. The CDR3 reads CASNPGQGTQPQHF. In DNA form, the CDR3 reads TGTGCCAGTAACCCGGGACAGGGGACCCAGCCCCAGCATTTT.

The chain recombines TRBV2 with TRBJ1-4; D might be TRBD1 (6 bases). There are 15 residues in the CDR3. V lost 6 bases, J lost 1 base, and 12 bases lay in between. Germline V gives CDR1 SNHLY, CDR2 FYNNEI. The CDR3 DNA sequence: TGTGCCAGCAGAAAACCAGGGGTAACTAATGAAAAACTGTTTTTT. Protein product: CASRKPGVTNEKLFF. The complete variable domain, with remaining parts taken from reference TRBV2 and TRBJ1-4, reads EPEVTQTPSHQVTQMGQEVILRCVPISNHLYFYWYRQILGQKVEFLVSFYNNEISEKSEIFDDQFSVERPDGSNFTLKIRSTKLEDSAMYFCASRKPGVTNEKLFFGSGTQLSVL.

V and J are TRBV7-8 and TRBJ2-1; D unclear. Germline CDR1 is SGHVS and CDR2 is FQNEAQ. This CDR3 comprises 13 residues. V lost 1 base and J 5 bases, leaving 6 bases between the germline ends. The CDR3 nucleotides are TGTGCCAGCAGCTTAGGTAGGGACAATGAGCAGTTCTTC. This encodes CASSLGRDNEQFF.

The chain is built from TRBV7-3 and TRBJ1-2, with 8 nucleotides matching TRBD1. The CDR3 is 15 amino acids. The V gene end was trimmed by 2 bases and the J gene end by 5 bases; junction bases not matched to a gene: 7. Germline assignment: CDR1 SGHTA and CDR2 FQGTGA. The CDR3 here is CASSLGGRGLYGYTF. CDR3 coding DNA: TGTGCCAGCAGCTTAGGTGGCAGGGGGCTTTATGGCTACACCTTC.

This chain joins TRBV4-1 and TRBJ2-7, with 9 bases identical to TRBD1. The CDR3 has 15 residues. V was clipped by 0 bases and J by 4 bases; unmatched bases: 4. Germline values: CDR1 MGHRA, CDR2 YSYEKL. The CDR3 protein is CASSQDGTGWYEQYF. The CDR3 DNA reads as TGCGCCAGCAGCCAAGACGGGACAGGGTGGTACGAGCAGTACTTC.

The chain employs TRBV7-9 and TRBJ1-1; no definite D call. CDR3 length equals 11 residues. Germline CDR1 is SEHNR and CDR2 is FQNEAQ (reference sequence). V lost 0 bases and J lost 8, with 4 bases in between. CDR3 residues: CASSLAGEAFF. The CDR3 coding sequence is TGTGCCAGCAGCTTAGCGGGCGAAGCTTTCTTT.

V and J are TRBV11-1 and TRBJ2-1, with 8 bases identical to TRBD2. V gave up 2 bases and J gave up 7 bases; unmatched junction bases: 7. CDR1 SGHAT and CDR2 FQDESV come from the germline V gene (reference sequence). This CDR3 is built from 15 residues. The CDR3 DNA reads TGTGCCAGCAGCTTAACTAGCGGATTACTGAATGAGCAGTTCTTC. Translation: CASSLTSGLLNEQFF.

This chain connects TRBV10-3 to TRBJ1-5; D is undetermined. The germline gives CDR1 ENHRY, CDR2 SYGVKD. CDR3 length: 12 residues. Trimming took 1 base from V and 6 from J, leaving 4 bases between them. The DNA of the CDR3 is TGTGCCATCAGTGAGTACCCTCAGCCCCAGCATTTT. Its translation is CAISEYPQPQHF.

This chain connects TRBV6-6 to TRBJ1-1; tentative D call: TRBD1 (5 bases). This CDR3 has 11 amino acids. Germline V CDR1 and CDR2: MNHNY, SVGAGI (reference sequence). Deletions cut 5 bases from V and 8 bases from J, with 9 bases between. CDR3 in DNA: TGTGCCAGCAGTCAAGAGGGGGAAGCTTTCTTT. Translation gives CASSQEGEAFF.

The gene calls are TRBV29-1 and TRBJ1-2; D remains unclear. Germline CDR1 and CDR2: SQVTM and ANQGSEA. The germline V and J ends were trimmed by 4 bases and 5 bases, with 14 bases remaining between them. The CDR3 is made up of 13 amino acids. CDR3 residues: CSVGVGYTYGYTF. DNA for the CDR3: TGCAGCGTTGGGGTGGGCTATACTTATGGCTACACCTTC.

This clone was seen a handful of times. The rearrangement links TRBV18 to TRBJ1-3; D is undetermined. The length of the CDR3 is 18 residues. Germline V gene lookup returns CDR1 KGHSH and CDR2 LQKENI. Trimming pared 3 bases from V and 0 bases from J, leaving 18 bases between. The CDR3 is CASSPLFSTDNSGNTIYF. As DNA, the CDR3 is TGTGCCAGCTCACCCTTGTTTAGTACGGATAACTCTGGAAACACCATATATTTT.

The V call is TRBV19, the J call TRBJ2-7; TRBD1 matches 10 bases. The CDR3 has 15 residues. CDR1 and CDR2 from the germline V gene are LNHDA and SQIVND (reference sequence). V lost 4 bases and J lost 2; bases outside the gene matches: 5. The CDR3 DNA sequence: TGTGCCAGTAGTAAGACTGGACAGGGGGCCTACGAGCAGTACTTC. Translation: CASSKTGQGAYEQYF.

This chain connects TRBV5-1 to TRBJ2-5; 10 bases map to TRBD2. Germline V gene data show CDR1 as SGHRS and CDR2 as YFSETQ. The trim removed 4 bases at V and 5 bases at J, leaving 5 bases unmatched. This CDR3 comprises 14 residues. The CDR3 protein is CASSRGLADETQYF. CDR3 coding DNA: TGCGCCAGCAGCAGAGGACTAGCGGATGAGACCCAGTACTTC. The whole variable domain, remainder taken from reference TRBV5-1 and TRBJ2-5, is KAGVTQTPRYLIKTRGQQVTLSCSPISGHRSVSWYQQTPGQGLQFLFEYFSETQRNKGNFPGRFSGRQFSNSRSEMNVSTLELGDSALYLCASSRGLADETQYFGPGTRLLVL.